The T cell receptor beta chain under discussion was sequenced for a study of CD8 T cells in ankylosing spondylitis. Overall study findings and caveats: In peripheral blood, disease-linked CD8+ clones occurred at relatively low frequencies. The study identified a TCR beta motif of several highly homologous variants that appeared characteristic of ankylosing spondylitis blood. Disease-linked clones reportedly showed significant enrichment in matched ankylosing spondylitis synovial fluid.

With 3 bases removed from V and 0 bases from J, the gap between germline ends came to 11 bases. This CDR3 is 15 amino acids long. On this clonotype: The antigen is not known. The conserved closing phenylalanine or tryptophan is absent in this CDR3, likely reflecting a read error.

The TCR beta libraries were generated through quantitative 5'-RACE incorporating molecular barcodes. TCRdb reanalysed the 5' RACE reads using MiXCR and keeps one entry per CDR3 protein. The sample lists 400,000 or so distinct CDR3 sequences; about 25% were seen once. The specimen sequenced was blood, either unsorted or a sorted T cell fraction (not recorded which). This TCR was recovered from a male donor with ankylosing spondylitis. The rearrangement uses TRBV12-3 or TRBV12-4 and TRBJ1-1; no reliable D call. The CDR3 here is CASSFIPGVNTEAFL. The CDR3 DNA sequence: TGTGCCAGCAGTTTTATCCCCGGGGTGAACACTGAAGCTTTCCTT.